What follows is one T cell receptor beta chain and its context. Participating donors were healthy, HIV-negative adults free of recent acute infections or vaccinations. The authors split each subset's genomic DNA evenly across several immunoSEQ plates. Researchers sequenced unsorted PBMC DNA using ten immunoSEQ deep assay plates. Original methodology: Sequence data from immunoSEQ were junction-only and lacked quality scores; consequently, filtering differed. This table comes from immunoSEQ multiplex PCR, and its TCRdb copy is limited to in-frame clones, with some not included. The V and J calls and clone size are taken from that table; D and trimming were inferred from the DNA. The table shows about 560,000 clones, with around three quarters occurring only once. The V and J ends lost 2 bases and 0 bases respectively, with 14 bases between them. CDR3 length: 15 residues. Germline CDR1 and CDR2: SQVTM and ANQGSEA.

The data stem from a study of shared clonotypes between healthy human individuals. The receptor comes from a woman aged 40 to 49 in good health. Some clones in this sample may be carry-over from other donors' samples. The chain combines TRBV29-1 with TRBJ2-7; D perhaps matches TRBD2 (6 bases). The sample consisted of PBMCs. The CDR3 coding sequence is TGCAGCGTTGAATTGTGGCGGGAAAGCTCCTACGAGCAGTACTTC. Its translation: CSVELWRESSYEQYF.